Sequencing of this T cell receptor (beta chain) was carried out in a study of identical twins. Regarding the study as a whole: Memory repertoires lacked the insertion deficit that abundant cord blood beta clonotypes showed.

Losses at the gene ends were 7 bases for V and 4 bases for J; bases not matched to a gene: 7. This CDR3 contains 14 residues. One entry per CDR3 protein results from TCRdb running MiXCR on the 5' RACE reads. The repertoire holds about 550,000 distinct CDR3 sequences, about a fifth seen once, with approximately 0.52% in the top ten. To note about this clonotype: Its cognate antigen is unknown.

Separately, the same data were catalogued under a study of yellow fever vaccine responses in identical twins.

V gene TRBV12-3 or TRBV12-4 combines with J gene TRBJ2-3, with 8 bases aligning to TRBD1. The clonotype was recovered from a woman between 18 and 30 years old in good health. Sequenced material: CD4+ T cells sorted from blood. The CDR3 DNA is TGTGCCAGCAATCCTCAACAGGGGGCAGATACGCAGTATTTT. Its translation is CASNPQQGADTQYF.